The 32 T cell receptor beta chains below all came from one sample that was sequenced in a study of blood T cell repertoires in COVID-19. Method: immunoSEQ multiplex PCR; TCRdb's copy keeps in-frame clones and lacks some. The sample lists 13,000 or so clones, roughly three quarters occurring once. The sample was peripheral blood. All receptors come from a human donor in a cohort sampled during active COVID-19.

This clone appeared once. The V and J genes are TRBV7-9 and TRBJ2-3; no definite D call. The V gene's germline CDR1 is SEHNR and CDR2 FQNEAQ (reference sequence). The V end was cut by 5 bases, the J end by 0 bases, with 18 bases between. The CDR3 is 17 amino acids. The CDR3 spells CASSQTLRRVSTDTQYF. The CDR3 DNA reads TGTGCCAGCAGCCAAACGTTGAGGAGAGTTAGCACAGATACGCAGTATTTT.

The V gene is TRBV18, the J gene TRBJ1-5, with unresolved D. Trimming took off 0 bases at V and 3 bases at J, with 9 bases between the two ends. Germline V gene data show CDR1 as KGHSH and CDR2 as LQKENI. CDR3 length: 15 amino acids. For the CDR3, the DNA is TGTGCCAGCTCACCACCAAGAGGGTACAATCAGCCCCAGCATTTT. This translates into CASSPPRGYNQPQHF.

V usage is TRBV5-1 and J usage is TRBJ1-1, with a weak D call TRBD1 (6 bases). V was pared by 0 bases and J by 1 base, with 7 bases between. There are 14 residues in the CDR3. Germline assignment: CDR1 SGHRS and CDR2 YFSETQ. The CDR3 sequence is CASSLVTGNTEAFF. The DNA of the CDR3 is TGCGCCAGCAGCTTGGTGACAGGGAACACTGAAGCTTTCTTT. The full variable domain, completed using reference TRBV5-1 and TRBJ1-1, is KAGVTQTPRYLIKTRGQQVTLSCSPISGHRSVSWYQQTPGQGLQFLFEYFSETQRNKGNFPGRFSGRQFSNSRSEMNVSTLELGDSALYLCASSLVTGNTEAFFGQGTRLTVV.

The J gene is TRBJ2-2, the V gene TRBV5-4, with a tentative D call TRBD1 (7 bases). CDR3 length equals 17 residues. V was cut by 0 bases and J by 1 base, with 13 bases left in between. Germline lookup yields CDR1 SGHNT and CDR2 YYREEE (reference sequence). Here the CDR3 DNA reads TGTGCCAGCAGCTTGGGGGCGGGACAGAGGAACACCGGGGAGCTGTTTTTT. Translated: CASSLGAGQRNTGELFF.

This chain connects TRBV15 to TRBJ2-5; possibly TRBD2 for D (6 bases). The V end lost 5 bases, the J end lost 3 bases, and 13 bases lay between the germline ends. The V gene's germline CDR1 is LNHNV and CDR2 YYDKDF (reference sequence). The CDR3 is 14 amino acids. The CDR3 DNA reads TGTGCCACCAGCGGAGGGTGGACTAAAGAGACCCAGTACTTC. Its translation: CATSGGWTKETQYF.

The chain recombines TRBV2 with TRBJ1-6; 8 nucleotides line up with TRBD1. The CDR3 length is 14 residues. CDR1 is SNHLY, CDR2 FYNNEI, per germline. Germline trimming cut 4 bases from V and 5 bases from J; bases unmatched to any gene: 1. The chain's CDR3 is CASSGQGNNSPLHF. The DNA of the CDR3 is TGTGCCAGCAGTGGACAGGGGAATAATTCACCCCTCCACTTT.

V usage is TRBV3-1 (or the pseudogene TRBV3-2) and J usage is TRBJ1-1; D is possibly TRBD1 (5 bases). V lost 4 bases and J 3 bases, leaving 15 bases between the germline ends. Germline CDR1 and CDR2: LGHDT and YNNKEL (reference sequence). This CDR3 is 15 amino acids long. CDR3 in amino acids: CASSPTFRGDTEAFF. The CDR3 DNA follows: TGTGCCAGCAGCCCCACCTTCCGGGGGGACACTGAAGCTTTCTTT.

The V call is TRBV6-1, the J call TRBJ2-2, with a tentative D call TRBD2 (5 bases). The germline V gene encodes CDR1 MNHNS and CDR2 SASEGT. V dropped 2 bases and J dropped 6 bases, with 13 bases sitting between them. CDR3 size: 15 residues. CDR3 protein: CASSEKFWGAGELFF. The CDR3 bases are TGTGCCAGCAGTGAAAAGTTTTGGGGAGCCGGGGAGCTGTTTTTT.

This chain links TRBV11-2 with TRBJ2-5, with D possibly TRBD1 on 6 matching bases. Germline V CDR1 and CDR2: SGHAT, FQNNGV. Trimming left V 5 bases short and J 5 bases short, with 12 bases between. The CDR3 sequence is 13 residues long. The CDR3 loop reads CASSLWTDETQYF. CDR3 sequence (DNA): TGTGCCAGCAGCCTGTGGACAGATGAGACCCAGTACTTC.

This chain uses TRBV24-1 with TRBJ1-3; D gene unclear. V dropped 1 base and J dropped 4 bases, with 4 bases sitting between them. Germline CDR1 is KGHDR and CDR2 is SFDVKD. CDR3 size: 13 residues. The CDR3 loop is CATSDLRGNTIYF. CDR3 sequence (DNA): TGTGCCACCAGTGATTTACGGGGAAACACCATATATTTT.

The DNA for the CDR3 is TGTGCCAGCAGCCCCAAGCGGGGGAGAATCTACGAGCAGTACTTC. It yields the protein CASSPKRGRIYEQYF. This chain links TRBV5-4 with TRBJ2-7; TRBD2 aligns across 8 bases. J was trimmed by 3 bases and V by 4 bases; bases with no gene match: 9. CDR1 is SGHNT and CDR2 is YYREEE in the germline V gene (reference sequence). This CDR3 has 15 residues.

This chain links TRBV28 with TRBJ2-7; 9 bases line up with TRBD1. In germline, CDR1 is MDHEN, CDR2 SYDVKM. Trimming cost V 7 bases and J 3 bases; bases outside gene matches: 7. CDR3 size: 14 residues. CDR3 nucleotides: TGTGCCAGCACCACAGGACAGGGGAGCTACGAGCAGTACTTC. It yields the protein CASTTGQGSYEQYF.

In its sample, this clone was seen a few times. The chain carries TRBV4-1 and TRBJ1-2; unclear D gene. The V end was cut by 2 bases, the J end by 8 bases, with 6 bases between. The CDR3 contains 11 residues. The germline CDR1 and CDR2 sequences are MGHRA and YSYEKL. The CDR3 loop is CASSQNQGYTF. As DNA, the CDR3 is TGCGCCAGCAGCCAAAATCAGGGCTACACCTTC.

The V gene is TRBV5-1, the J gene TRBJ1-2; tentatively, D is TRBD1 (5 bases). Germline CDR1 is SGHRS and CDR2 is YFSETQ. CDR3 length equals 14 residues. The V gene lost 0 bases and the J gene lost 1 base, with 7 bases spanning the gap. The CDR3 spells CASSLGRGNYGYTF. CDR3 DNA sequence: TGCGCCAGCAGCTTGGGTAGGGGTAACTATGGCTACACCTTC.

CDR3 loop: CASSGAGAYNEQFF. The CDR3 DNA reads as TGCGCCAGCAGCGGGGCGGGAGCCTACAATGAGCAGTTCTTC. The chain joins TRBV5-1 to TRBJ2-1; TRBD2 aligns across 7 bases. Per germline, CDR1 SGHRS and CDR2 YFSETQ. The CDR3 is 14 amino acids. Trimming cost V 4 bases and J 2 bases; bases outside gene matches: 3.

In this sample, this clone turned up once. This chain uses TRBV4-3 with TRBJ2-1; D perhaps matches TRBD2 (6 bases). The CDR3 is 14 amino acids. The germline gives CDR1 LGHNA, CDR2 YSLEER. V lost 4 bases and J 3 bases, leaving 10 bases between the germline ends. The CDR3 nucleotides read TGCGCCAGCAGCCGCGGGACGCGCTACAATGAGCAGTTCTTC. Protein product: CASSRGTRYNEQFF.

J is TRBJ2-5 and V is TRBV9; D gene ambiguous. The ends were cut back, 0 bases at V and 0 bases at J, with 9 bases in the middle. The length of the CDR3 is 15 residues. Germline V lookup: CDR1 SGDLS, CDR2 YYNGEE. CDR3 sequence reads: CASSVAPRDQETQYF. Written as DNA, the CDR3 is TGTGCCAGCAGCGTAGCTCCCCGGGACCAAGAGACCCAGTACTTC.

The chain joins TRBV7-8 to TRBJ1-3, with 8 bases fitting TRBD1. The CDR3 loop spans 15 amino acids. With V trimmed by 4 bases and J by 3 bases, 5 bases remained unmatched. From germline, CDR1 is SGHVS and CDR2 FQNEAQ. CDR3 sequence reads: CASSSWGQVGNTIYF. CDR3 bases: TGTGCCAGCAGCTCCTGGGGACAGGTTGGAAACACCATATATTTT.

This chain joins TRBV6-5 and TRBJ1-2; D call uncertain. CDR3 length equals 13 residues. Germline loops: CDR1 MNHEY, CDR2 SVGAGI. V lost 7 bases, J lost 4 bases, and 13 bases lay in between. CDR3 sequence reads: CASTMQGGYGYTF. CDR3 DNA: TGTGCCAGCACGATGCAAGGAGGCTATGGCTACACCTTC.

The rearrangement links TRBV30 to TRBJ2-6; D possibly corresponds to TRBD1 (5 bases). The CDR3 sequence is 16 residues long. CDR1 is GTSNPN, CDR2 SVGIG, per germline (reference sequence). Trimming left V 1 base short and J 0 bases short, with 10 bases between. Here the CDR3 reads CAWSGQGSSGANVLTF. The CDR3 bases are TGTGCCTGGAGTGGTCAGGGTAGCTCTGGGGCCAACGTCCTGACTTTC.

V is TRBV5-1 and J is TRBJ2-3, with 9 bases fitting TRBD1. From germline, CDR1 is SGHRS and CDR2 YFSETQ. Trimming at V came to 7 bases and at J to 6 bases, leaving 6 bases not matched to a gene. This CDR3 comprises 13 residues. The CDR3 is CASELTGGDTQYF. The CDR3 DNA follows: TGCGCCAGCGAGCTGACAGGGGGGGATACGCAGTATTTT. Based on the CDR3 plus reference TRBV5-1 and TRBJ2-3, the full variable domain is KAGVTQTPRYLIKTRGQQVTLSCSPISGHRSVSWYQQTPGQGLQFLFEYFSETQRNKGNFPGRFSGRQFSNSRSEMNVSTLELGDSALYLCASELTGGDTQYFGPGTRLTVL.

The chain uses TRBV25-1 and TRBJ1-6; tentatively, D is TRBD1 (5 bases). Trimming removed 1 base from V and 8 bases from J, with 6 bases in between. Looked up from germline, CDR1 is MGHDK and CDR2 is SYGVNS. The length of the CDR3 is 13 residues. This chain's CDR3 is CASSELGDSPLHF. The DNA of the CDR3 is TGTGCCAGCAGTGAATTAGGGGATTCACCCCTCCACTTT. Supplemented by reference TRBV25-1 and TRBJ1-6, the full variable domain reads EADIYQTPRYLVIGTGKKITLECSQTMGHDKMYWYQQDPGMELHLIHYSYGVNSTEKGDLSSESTVSRIRTEHFPLTLESARPSHTSQYLCASSELGDSPLHFGNGTRLTVT.

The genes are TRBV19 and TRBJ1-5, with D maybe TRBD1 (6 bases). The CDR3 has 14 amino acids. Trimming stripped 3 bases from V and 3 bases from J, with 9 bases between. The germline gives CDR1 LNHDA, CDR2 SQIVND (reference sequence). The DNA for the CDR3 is TGTGCCAGTAGTATGGACAGAATCAATCAGCCCCAGCATTTT. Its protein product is CASSMDRINQPQHF. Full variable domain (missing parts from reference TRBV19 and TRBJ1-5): DGGITQSPKYLFRKEGQNVTLSCEQNLNHDAMYWYRQDPGQGLRLIYYSQIVNDFQKGDIAEGYSVSREKKESFPLTVTSAQKNPTAFYLCASSMDRINQPQHFGDGTRLSIL.

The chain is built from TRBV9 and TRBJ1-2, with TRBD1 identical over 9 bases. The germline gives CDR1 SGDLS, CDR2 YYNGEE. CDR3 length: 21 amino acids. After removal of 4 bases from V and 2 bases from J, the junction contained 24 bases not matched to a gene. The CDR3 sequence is CASSQVDRGTLSTRWNYGYTF. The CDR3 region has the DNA TGTGCCAGCAGCCAAGTCGACAGGGGGACTTTATCTACGCGGTGGAACTATGGCTACACCTTC.

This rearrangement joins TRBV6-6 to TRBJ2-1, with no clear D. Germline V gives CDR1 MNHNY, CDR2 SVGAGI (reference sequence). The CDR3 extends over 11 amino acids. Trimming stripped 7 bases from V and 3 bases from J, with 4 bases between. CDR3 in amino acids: CASNNYNEQFF. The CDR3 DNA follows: TGTGCCAGCAACAACTACAATGAGCAGTTCTTC.

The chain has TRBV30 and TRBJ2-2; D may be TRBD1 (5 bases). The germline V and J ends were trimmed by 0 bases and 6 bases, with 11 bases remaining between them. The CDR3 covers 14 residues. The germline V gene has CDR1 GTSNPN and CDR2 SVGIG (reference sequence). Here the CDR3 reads CAWSVQARAGELFF. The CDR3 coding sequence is TGTGCCTGGAGTGTACAGGCTCGGGCCGGGGAGCTGTTTTTT. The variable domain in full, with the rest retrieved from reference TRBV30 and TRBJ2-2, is SQTIHQWPATLVQPVGSPLSLECTVEGTSNPNLYWYRQAAGRGLQLLFYSVGIGQISSEVPQNLSASRPQDRQFILSSKKLLLSDSGFYLCAWSVQARAGELFFGEGSRLTVL.

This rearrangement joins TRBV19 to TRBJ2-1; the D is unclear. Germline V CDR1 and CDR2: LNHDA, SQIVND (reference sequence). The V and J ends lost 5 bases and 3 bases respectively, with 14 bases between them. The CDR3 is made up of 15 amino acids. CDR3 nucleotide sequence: TGTGCCAGTAGTCAGCAGGCTGCCCGCTACAATGAGCAGTTCTTC. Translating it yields CASSQQAARYNEQFF.

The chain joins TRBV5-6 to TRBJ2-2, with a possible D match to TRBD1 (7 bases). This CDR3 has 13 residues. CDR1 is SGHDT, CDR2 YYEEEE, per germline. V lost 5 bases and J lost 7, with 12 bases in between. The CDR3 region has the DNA TGTGCCAGCAGTCGCAGGGGGGACGGGGAGCTGTTTTTT. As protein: CASSRRGDGELFF. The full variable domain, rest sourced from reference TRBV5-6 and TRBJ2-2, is DAGVTQSPTHLIKTRGQQVTLRCSPKSGHDTVSWYQQALGQGPQFIFQYYEEEERQRGNFPDRFSGHQFPNYSSELNVNALLLGDSALYLCASSRRGDGELFFGEGSRLTVL.

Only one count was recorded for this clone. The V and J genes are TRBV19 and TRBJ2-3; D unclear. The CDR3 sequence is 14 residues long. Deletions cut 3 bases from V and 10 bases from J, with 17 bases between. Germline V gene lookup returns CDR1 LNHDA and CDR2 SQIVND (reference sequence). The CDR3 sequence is CASSITLAQSAQYF. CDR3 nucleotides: TGTGCCAGTAGTATTACCCTCGCACAGTCCGCGCAGTATTTT.

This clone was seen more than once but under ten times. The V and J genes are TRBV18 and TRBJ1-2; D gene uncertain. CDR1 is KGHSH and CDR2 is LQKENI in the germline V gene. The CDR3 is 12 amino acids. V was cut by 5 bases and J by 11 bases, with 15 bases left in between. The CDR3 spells CASSAEAFIYTF. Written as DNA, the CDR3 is TGTGCCAGCTCAGCCGAAGCGTTTATTTACACCTTC.

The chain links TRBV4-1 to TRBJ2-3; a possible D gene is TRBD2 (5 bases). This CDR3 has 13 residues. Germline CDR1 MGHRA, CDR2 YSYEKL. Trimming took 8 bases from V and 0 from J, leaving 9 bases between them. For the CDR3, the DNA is TGCGCCAGCGGACTGCCTAGCACAGATACGCAGTATTTT. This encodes CASGLPSTDTQYF.

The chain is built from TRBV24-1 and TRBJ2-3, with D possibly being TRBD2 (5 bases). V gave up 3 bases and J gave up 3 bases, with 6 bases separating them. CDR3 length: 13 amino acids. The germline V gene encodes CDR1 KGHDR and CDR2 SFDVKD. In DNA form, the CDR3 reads TGTGCCACCAGTGATCCGGGAACAGATACGCAGTATTTT. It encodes CATSDPGTDTQYF.